The entry that follows covers one T cell receptor (beta chain) sequence. The antigen is undetermined. Terminally differentiated effector memory CD45RA+ cells were left out of the naive CD8 fraction, which was CD45RO-negative and positively selected for CCR7. These data come from a study of shared clonotypes between healthy human individuals. Study conclusions and caveats: Despite large depth, rarefaction showed incomplete sorted-subset sequencing.

Sequencing was performed with immunoSEQ multiplex PCR; in TCRdb, only in-frame clones are kept and a portion is missing. Among about 870,000 clones listed, 90% to 95% were seen once. CDR1 and CDR2 (germline): SGHVS, FNYEAQ. V was pared by 6 bases and J by 2 bases, with 4 bases between. The CDR3 extends over 12 amino acids. The genes are TRBV7-6 and TRBJ2-2; D remains unclear. This receptor was taken from a man aged 30 to 45 in good health. Sequencing was carried out using naive CD8+ T cells sorted from blood. CDR3 amino acids: CASRANTGELFF. The CDR3 DNA reads TGTGCCAGCAGGGCTAACACCGGGGAGCTGTTTTTT.